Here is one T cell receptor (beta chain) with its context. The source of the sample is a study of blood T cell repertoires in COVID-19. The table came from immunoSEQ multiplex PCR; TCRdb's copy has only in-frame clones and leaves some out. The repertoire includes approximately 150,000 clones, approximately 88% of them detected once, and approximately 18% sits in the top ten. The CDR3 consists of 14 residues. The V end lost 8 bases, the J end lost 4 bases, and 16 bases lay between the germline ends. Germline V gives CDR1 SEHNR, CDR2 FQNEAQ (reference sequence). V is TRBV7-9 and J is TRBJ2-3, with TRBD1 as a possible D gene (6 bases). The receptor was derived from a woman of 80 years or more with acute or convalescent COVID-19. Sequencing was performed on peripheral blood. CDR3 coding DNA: TGTGCCAGCCTCCACAGGGTGATCGCAGATACGCAGTATTTT. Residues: CASLHRVIADTQYF.